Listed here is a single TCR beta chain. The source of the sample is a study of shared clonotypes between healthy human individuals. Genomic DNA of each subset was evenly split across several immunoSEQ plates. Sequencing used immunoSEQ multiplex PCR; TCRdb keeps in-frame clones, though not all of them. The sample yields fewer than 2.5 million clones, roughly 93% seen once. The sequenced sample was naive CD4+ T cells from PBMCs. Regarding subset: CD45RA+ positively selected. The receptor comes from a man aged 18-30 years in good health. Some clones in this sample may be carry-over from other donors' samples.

In nucleotides, the CDR3 is TGTGCCAGCAGCGCGGGGGCGGGACACACCGGGGAGCTGTTTTTT. Translated, it gives CASSAGAGHTGELFF. The chain recombines TRBV11-3 with TRBJ2-2; D perhaps matches TRBD2 (7 bases). The CDR3 contains 15 residues. V was pared by 5 bases and J by 3 bases, with 13 bases between. Germline CDR1 is SGHNT and CDR2 is YENEEA. Full variable domain (remainder filled in from reference TRBV11-3 and TRBJ2-2): EAGVVQSPRYKIIEKKQPVAFWCNPISGHNTLYWYLQNLGQGPELLIRYENEEAVDDSQLPKDRFSAERLKGVDSTLKIQPAELGDSAVYLCASSAGAGHTGELFFGEGSRLTVL.